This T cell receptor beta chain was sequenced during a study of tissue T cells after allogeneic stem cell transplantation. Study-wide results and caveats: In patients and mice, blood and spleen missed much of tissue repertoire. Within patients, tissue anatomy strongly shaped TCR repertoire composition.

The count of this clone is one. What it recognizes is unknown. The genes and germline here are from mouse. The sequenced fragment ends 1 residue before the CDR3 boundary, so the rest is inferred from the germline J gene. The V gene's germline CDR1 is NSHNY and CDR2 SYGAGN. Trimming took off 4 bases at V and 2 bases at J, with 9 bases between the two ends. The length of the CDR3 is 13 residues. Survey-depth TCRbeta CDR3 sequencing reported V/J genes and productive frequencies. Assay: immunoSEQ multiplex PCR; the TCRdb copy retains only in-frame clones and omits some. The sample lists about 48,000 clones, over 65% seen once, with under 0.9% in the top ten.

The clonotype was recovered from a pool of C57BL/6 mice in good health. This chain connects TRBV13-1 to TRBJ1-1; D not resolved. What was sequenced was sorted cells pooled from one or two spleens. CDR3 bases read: TGTGCCAGCAGTCCCCAGGTCAACACAGAAGTCTTC. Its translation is CASSPQVNTEVF. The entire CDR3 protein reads CASSPQVNTEVFF.